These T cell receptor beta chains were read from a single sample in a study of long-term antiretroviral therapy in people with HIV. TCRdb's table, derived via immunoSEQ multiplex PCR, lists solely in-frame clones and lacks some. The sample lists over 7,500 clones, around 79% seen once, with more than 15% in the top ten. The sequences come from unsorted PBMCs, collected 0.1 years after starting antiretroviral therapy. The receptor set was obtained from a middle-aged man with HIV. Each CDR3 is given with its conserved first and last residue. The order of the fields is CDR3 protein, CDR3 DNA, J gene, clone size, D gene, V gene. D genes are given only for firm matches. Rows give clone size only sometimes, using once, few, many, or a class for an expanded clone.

CDR3 protein: CAISEVTGYYGYTF; CDR3 DNA: TGTGCCATCAGTGAGGTGACAGGCTATTATGGCTACACCTTC; J gene: TRBJ1-2; clone size: few; D gene: .; V gene: TRBV10-3
CDR3 protein: CASSPARGAEQYF; CDR3 DNA: TGTGCCAGCAGCCCAGCTAGAGGGGCCGAGCAGTACTTC; J gene: TRBJ2-7; clone size: .; D gene: .; V gene: TRBV7-9
CDR3 protein: CASSENRDDSNQPQHF; CDR3 DNA: TGTGCCAGCAGTGAGAACAGGGACGATAGCAATCAGCCCCAGCATTTT; J gene: TRBJ1-5; clone size: few; D gene: .; V gene: TRBV6-4
CDR3 protein: CASSPPGGYGYTF; CDR3 DNA: TGTGCCAGCAGCCCACCCGGGGGGTATGGCTACACCTTC; J gene: TRBJ1-2; clone size: .; D gene: .; V gene: TRBV7-2
CDR3 protein: CASSPRGGLYEQYF; CDR3 DNA: TGTGCCAGCAGCCCCCGGGGGGGGCTATACGAGCAGTACTTC; J gene: TRBJ2-7; clone size: .; D gene: TRBD2; V gene: TRBV7-2
CDR3 protein: CASSLAQGGPTNQPQHF; CDR3 DNA: TGTGCCAGCAGCTTAGCGCAGGGAGGACCTACCAATCAGCCCCAGCATTTT; J gene: TRBJ1-5; clone size: once; D gene: .; V gene: TRBV7-9
CDR3 protein: CSVVEGNYGYTF; CDR3 DNA: TGCAGCGTTGTTGAGGGTAACTATGGCTACACCTTC; J gene: TRBJ1-2; clone size: .; D gene: .; V gene: TRBV29-1
CDR3 protein: CASSLGGDRGYGYTF; CDR3 DNA: TGTGCCAGCAGCTTAGGGGGGGACAGGGGCTATGGCTACACCTTC; J gene: TRBJ1-2; clone size: once; D gene: TRBD1; V gene: TRBV7-2
CDR3 protein: CASSLNIGEQYF; CDR3 DNA: TGTGCCAGCAGTTTAAATATAGGGGAGCAGTACTTC; J gene: TRBJ2-7; clone size: few; D gene: .; V gene: TRBV27
CDR3 protein: CASSSGTSGRTDTQYF; CDR3 DNA: TGTGCCAGCAGCTCCGGGACTAGCGGACGCACAGATACGCAGTATTTT; J gene: TRBJ2-3; clone size: .; D gene: TRBD2; V gene: TRBV13
CDR3 protein: CASSLALDQPQHF; CDR3 DNA: TGTGCCAGCAGCTTAGCCCTAGATCAGCCCCAGCATTTT; J gene: TRBJ1-5; clone size: .; D gene: .; V gene: TRBV11-2
CDR3 protein: CASSVELAGGSGANVLTF; CDR3 DNA: TGTGCCAGCAGCGTAGAGCTAGCGGGGGGCTCTGGGGCCAACGTCCTGACTTTC; J gene: TRBJ2-6; clone size: once; D gene: TRBD2; V gene: TRBV9
CDR3 protein: CASSFGGGSNTGELFF; CDR3 DNA: TGTGCCAGCAGCTTCGGTGGGGGCTCGAACACCGGGGAGCTGTTTTTT; J gene: TRBJ2-2; clone size: .; D gene: .; V gene: TRBV5-4
CDR3 protein: CASSPDYGPYEQYF; CDR3 DNA: TGTGCCAGCAGCCCAGATTACGGTCCCTACGAGCAGTACTTC; J gene: TRBJ2-7; clone size: .; D gene: .; V gene: TRBV14
CDR3 protein: CASSWTGDSYEQYF; CDR3 DNA: TGTGCCAGCAGTTGGACGGGGGATTCCTACGAGCAGTACTTC; J gene: TRBJ2-7; clone size: .; D gene: .; V gene: TRBV27
CDR3 protein: CASTGLAGNTGELFF; CDR3 DNA: TGTGCCAGCACCGGACTAGCGGGGAACACCGGGGAGCTGTTTTTT; J gene: TRBJ2-2; clone size: .; D gene: TRBD2; V gene: TRBV6-4
CDR3 protein: CASSLDETGTLNEQFF; CDR3 DNA: TGCGCCAGCAGCTTGGACGAGACAGGGACTCTGAATGAGCAGTTCTTC; J gene: TRBJ2-1; clone size: .; D gene: .; V gene: TRBV5-1
CDR3 protein: CASSQGGATGGLNEQFF; CDR3 DNA: TGCGCCAGCAGCCAAGGGGGGGCCACTGGCGGTCTCAATGAGCAGTTCTTC; J gene: TRBJ2-1; clone size: .; D gene: .; V gene: TRBV4-1
CDR3 protein: CASSLRGQGRLMNTEAFF; CDR3 DNA: TGCGCCAGCAGCCTAAGGGGACAGGGCCGCCTAATGAACACTGAAGCTTTCTTT; J gene: TRBJ1-1; clone size: .; D gene: TRBD1; V gene: TRBV4-3
CDR3 protein: CASSLGDGRNQPQHF; CDR3 DNA: TGCGCCAGCAGCTTGGGGGACGGCCGCAATCAGCCCCAGCATTTT; J gene: TRBJ1-5; clone size: .; D gene: .; V gene: TRBV5-1
CDR3 protein: CASSVGIGDTEAFF; CDR3 DNA: TGTGCCAGCAGCGTAGGCATAGGGGACACTGAAGCTTTCTTT; J gene: TRBJ1-1; clone size: once; D gene: .; V gene: TRBV9
CDR3 protein: CASSYGHPSIAEAFF; CDR3 DNA: TGTGCCAGCAGTTACGGACACCCAAGTATCGCTGAAGCTTTCTTT; J gene: TRBJ1-1; clone size: .; D gene: .; V gene: TRBV6-6
CDR3 protein: CASSDGDYYEQYF; CDR3 DNA: TGTGCCAGCAGTGATGGGGACTACTACGAGCAGTACTTC; J gene: TRBJ2-7; clone size: .; D gene: TRBD2; V gene: TRBV6-1
CDR3 protein: CASSPRVFYEQYF; CDR3 DNA: TGTGCCAGCAGCCCCCGGGTTTTCTACGAGCAGTACTTC; J gene: TRBJ2-7; clone size: .; D gene: .; V gene: TRBV7-6
CDR3 protein: CASSAQITNTGELFF; CDR3 DNA: TGCGCCAGCAGCGCACAGATTACGAACACCGGGGAGCTGTTTTTT; J gene: TRBJ2-2; clone size: .; D gene: .; V gene: TRBV4-3
CDR3 protein: CASSLYRDYGYTF; CDR3 DNA: TGTGCCAGCAGTTTATACAGGGACTATGGCTACACCTTC; J gene: TRBJ1-2; clone size: .; D gene: .; V gene: TRBV27
CDR3 protein: CASSPQTGASGGYTF; CDR3 DNA: TGCGCCAGCAGCCCCCAGACAGGGGCTTCGGGGGGCTACACCTTC; J gene: TRBJ1-2; clone size: .; D gene: TRBD1; V gene: TRBV5-1
CDR3 protein: CASSLGGQAYEQYF; CDR3 DNA: TGTGCCAGCAGCCTGGGGGGACAGGCCTACGAGCAGTACTTC; J gene: TRBJ2-7; clone size: once; D gene: TRBD1; V gene: TRBV7-2
CDR3 protein: CASSFGQGNEQYF; CDR3 DNA: TGTGCCAGCAGCTTCGGACAGGGGAACGAGCAGTACTTC; J gene: TRBJ2-7; clone size: .; D gene: TRBD1; V gene: TRBV11-2
CDR3 protein: CASRQGAYEQYF; CDR3 DNA: TGTGCCAGCAGACAGGGCGCCTACGAGCAGTACTTC; J gene: TRBJ2-7; clone size: .; D gene: .; V gene: TRBV11-2
CDR3 protein: CAGSYRGANTEAFF; CDR3 DNA: TGTGCCGGTTCGTACAGGGGAGCGAACACTGAAGCTTTCTTT; J gene: TRBJ1-1; clone size: once; D gene: TRBD1; V gene: TRBV6-1
CDR3 protein: CASNSRGGEQYF; CDR3 DNA: TGTGCCAGTAACAGCAGGGGTGGGGAGCAGTACTTC; J gene: TRBJ2-7; clone size: .; D gene: .; V gene: TRBV19
CDR3 protein: CASSHPGPAFF; CDR3 DNA: TGTGCCAGCAGTCACCCGGGACCCGCTTTCTTT; J gene: TRBJ1-1; clone size: .; D gene: .; V gene: TRBV7-2
CDR3 protein: CASSLVGANTGELFF; CDR3 DNA: TGCGCCAGCAGCTTGGTGGGGGCGAACACCGGGGAGCTGTTTTTT; J gene: TRBJ2-2; clone size: .; D gene: .; V gene: TRBV5-1
CDR3 protein: CASSQMTAPNTEAFF; CDR3 DNA: TGTGCCAGCAGCCAGATGACAGCACCGAACACTGAAGCTTTCTTT; J gene: TRBJ1-1; clone size: .; D gene: .; V gene: TRBV16
CDR3 protein: CASSGSEGSPGEQYF; CDR3 DNA: TGTGCCAGTAGTGGGTCAGAGGGCAGCCCTGGGGAGCAGTACTTC; J gene: TRBJ2-7; clone size: few; D gene: .; V gene: TRBV19
CDR3 protein: CASTGQYYNSPLHF; CDR3 DNA: TGTGCCAGCACGGGACAGTACTATAATTCACCCCTCCACTTT; J gene: TRBJ1-6; clone size: .; D gene: TRBD1; V gene: TRBV6-1
CDR3 protein: CAWSFTGEQYF; CDR3 DNA: TGTGCCTGGAGTTTTACCGGAGAGCAGTACTTC; J gene: TRBJ2-7; clone size: once; D gene: .; V gene: TRBV30
CDR3 protein: CASSRLQGVEQYF; CDR3 DNA: TGTGCCAGCAGCCGCCTACAGGGCGTCGAGCAGTACTTC; J gene: TRBJ2-7; clone size: .; D gene: .; V gene: TRBV16
CDR3 protein: CASSQSTTGELFF; CDR3 DNA: TGCGCCAGCAGTCAATCGACGACCGGGGAGCTGTTTTTT; J gene: TRBJ2-2; clone size: .; D gene: .; V gene: TRBV23-1
CDR3 protein: CASSSYGSGGPYEQYF; CDR3 DNA: TGTGCCAGCAGCTCATATGGGAGCGGGGGTCCCTACGAGCAGTACTTC; J gene: TRBJ2-7; clone size: .; D gene: TRBD2; V gene: TRBV11-2
CDR3 protein: CASSLADTTPQETQYF; CDR3 DNA: TGTGCCAGCAGCTTGGCGGACACGACCCCGCAAGAGACCCAGTACTTC; J gene: TRBJ2-5; clone size: .; D gene: .; V gene: TRBV5-4
CDR3 protein: CAWSPAGPDGAFF; CDR3 DNA: TGTGCCTGGAGCCCCGCGGGTCCGGATGGAGCTTTCTTT; J gene: TRBJ1-1; clone size: .; D gene: .; V gene: TRBV30
CDR3 protein: CASSEGPQGSNQPQHF; CDR3 DNA: TGTGCCAGCAGTGAGGGGCCACAGGGAAGCAATCAGCCCCAGCATTTT; J gene: TRBJ1-5; clone size: .; D gene: .; V gene: TRBV6-1
CDR3 protein: CASSWTGGTEAFF; CDR3 DNA: TGTGCCAGCAGTTGGACAGGGGGCACTGAAGCTTTCTTT; J gene: TRBJ1-1; clone size: .; D gene: TRBD1; V gene: TRBV6-5
CDR3 protein: CASSLKGPYEQYF; CDR3 DNA: TGTGCCAGCAGTTTAAAGGGTCCGTACGAGCAGTACTTC; J gene: TRBJ2-7; clone size: .; D gene: .; V gene: TRBV27
CDR3 protein: CASSFRGNTDTQYF; CDR3 DNA: TGTGCCAGCAGCTTCAGGGGGAACACAGATACGCAGTATTTT; J gene: TRBJ2-3; clone size: .; D gene: TRBD1; V gene: TRBV7-6
CDR3 protein: CASSVGRTPGTDTQYF; CDR3 DNA: TGTGCCAGCAGCGTCGGCAGGACTCCCGGCACAGATACGCAGTATTTT; J gene: TRBJ2-3; clone size: .; D gene: .; V gene: TRBV9
CDR3 protein: CAWSVRGGSGNTIYF; CDR3 DNA: TGTGCCTGGAGTGTACGGGGGGGCTCTGGAAACACCATATATTTT; J gene: TRBJ1-3; clone size: .; D gene: .; V gene: TRBV30
CDR3 protein: CSVDTNTGELFF; CDR3 DNA: TGCAGCGTTGATACGAACACCGGGGAGCTGTTTTTT; J gene: TRBJ2-2; clone size: .; D gene: .; V gene: TRBV29-1
CDR3 protein: CASSARAGGSYNSPLHF; CDR3 DNA: TGCGCCAGCAGCGCCCGCGCAGGGGGGTCCTATAATTCACCCCTCCACTTT; J gene: TRBJ1-6; clone size: .; D gene: TRBD1; V gene: TRBV5-1
CDR3 protein: CASSPEDRGHNEQFF; CDR3 DNA: TGTGCCAGCAGCCCAGAGGACAGGGGCCACAATGAGCAGTTCTTC; J gene: TRBJ2-1; clone size: .; D gene: TRBD1; V gene: TRBV7-9
CDR3 protein: CASSPDLGGYEQYF; CDR3 DNA: TGTGCCAGCTCACCAGACTTAGGGGGTTACGAGCAGTACTTC; J gene: TRBJ2-7; clone size: .; D gene: .; V gene: TRBV18
CDR3 protein: CASSRGQGRDQPQHF; CDR3 DNA: TGCGCCAGCAGCCGCGGCCAGGGGCGCGATCAGCCCCAGCATTTT; J gene: TRBJ1-5; clone size: .; D gene: .; V gene: TRBV4-1
CDR3 protein: CASSIGTGGIDEQYF; CDR3 DNA: TGTGCCAGTAGTATAGGGACAGGGGGCATCGACGAGCAGTACTTC; J gene: TRBJ2-7; clone size: .; D gene: TRBD1; V gene: TRBV19
CDR3 protein: CASSLTSGTYEQYF; CDR3 DNA: TGTGCCAGCAGCTTAACCTCCGGGACCTACGAGCAGTACTTC; J gene: TRBJ2-7; clone size: few; D gene: .; V gene: TRBV7-3
CDR3 protein: CASSSPGLAGGPHEQYF; CDR3 DNA: TGTGCCAGCAGTTCACCGGGACTAGCGGGGGGGCCCCACGAGCAGTACTTC; J gene: TRBJ2-7; clone size: .; D gene: TRBD2; V gene: TRBV7-2
CDR3 protein: CASSYFEANTEAFF; CDR3 DNA: TGTGCCAGCAGTTACTTCGAAGCGAACACTGAAGCTTTCTTT; J gene: TRBJ1-1; clone size: .; D gene: .; V gene: TRBV6-6
CDR3 protein: CAWIAGVNTEAFF; CDR3 DNA: TGTGCCTGGATAGCAGGAGTGAACACTGAAGCTTTCTTT; J gene: TRBJ1-1; clone size: .; D gene: .; V gene: TRBV30